The 11 T cell receptor beta chains below come from one sample, sequenced in a study of identical twins. TCRdb redid the calling of the 5' RACE reads with MiXCR, one entry per CDR3 protein. The sample includes hundreds of thousands of distinct CDR3 sequences, roughly 9.4% seen only once; the top ten take about 5.2%. Material for sequencing was memory (CD45RO+) T cells sorted from blood. These receptor sequences come from a woman under 30 in good health.

The chain has TRBV4-1 and TRBJ2-5; 12 bases are shared with TRBD2. Per germline, CDR1 MGHRA and CDR2 YSYEKL. V lost 4 bases and J lost 9; bases outside the gene matches: 6. The CDR3 consists of 14 residues. The CDR3, as DNA: TGCGCCAGCAGCCCCCTAGCGGGGGGGCGAGCCCAGTACTTC. Translated: CASSPLAGGRAQYF.

This clonotype was seen a few times. The V gene is TRBV29-1, the J gene TRBJ1-2; tentatively, D is TRBD1 (6 bases). V was trimmed by 7 bases and J by 5 bases, leaving 14 bases between them. Per the germline V gene, CDR1 is SQVTM and CDR2 is ANQGSEA. The CDR3 is 12 amino acids. The DNA for the CDR3 is TGCAGCGCCCAGGACAGCCCTTATGGCTACACCTTC. Amino acid sequence: CSAQDSPYGYTF.

The chain combines TRBV10-3 with TRBJ2-7; D uncertain. The germline V and J ends were trimmed by 6 bases and 0 bases, with 12 bases remaining between them. From germline, CDR1 is ENHRY and CDR2 SYGVKD. This CDR3 comprises 14 residues. The CDR3 nucleotides read TGTGCCATCAGAGATCCCTTAGACTCCTACGAGCAGTACTTC. The encoded protein is CAIRDPLDSYEQYF.

In the case of this clonotype: A junction end diverges from the germline sequence, so it may reflect a read error. V and J are TRBV15 and TRBJ2-7, with TRBD1 identical over 9 bases. Germline assignment: CDR1 LNHNV and CDR2 YYDKDF (reference sequence). The CDR3 spans 14 residues. For the CDR3, the DNA is TGTGCCACCAGCAAGGGACAGGGCTCCGACGAGCAGTACTTC. Encoded protein: CATSKGQGSDEQYF.

This clonotype turned up a few times. J is TRBJ2-1 and V is TRBV11-1, with 11 bases that match TRBD2. V shed 0 bases, J shed 0 bases, and the junction held 13 bases outside the gene matches. The germline gives CDR1 SGHAT, CDR2 FQDESV (reference sequence). CDR3 length: 21 residues. This CDR3 is CASSLARVAGGPGGSYNEQFF. In DNA form, the CDR3 reads TGTGCCAGCAGCTTAGCTCGGGTAGCGGGGGGGCCAGGCGGCTCCTACAATGAGCAGTTCTTC.

The chain's CDR3 is CAWSVYSGRANEQFF. The CDR3 DNA sequence: TGTGCCTGGAGTGTTTATAGCGGGAGGGCCAATGAGCAGTTCTTC. This rearrangement joins TRBV30 to TRBJ2-1; 11 bases line up with TRBD2. The trim removed 0 bases at V and 6 bases at J, leaving 4 bases unmatched. The CDR3 length is 15 residues. Germline loops: CDR1 GTSNPN, CDR2 SVGIG (reference sequence).

This chain joins TRBV6-1 and TRBJ1-2; tentative D call: TRBD1 (5 bases). The CDR3 is 14 amino acids. Germline CDR1 MNHNS, CDR2 SASEGT. V was shortened by 5 bases and J by 3 bases, with 13 bases between the two germline ends. The CDR3 sequence is CASSIYGGDYGYTF. Here the CDR3 DNA reads TGTGCCAGCAGTATTTACGGGGGTGACTATGGCTACACCTTC.

V and J are TRBV6-5 and TRBJ1-1; tentatively, D is TRBD1 (6 bases). V lost 2 bases and J 6 bases, leaving 16 bases between the germline ends. Germline V CDR1 and CDR2: MNHEY, SVGAGI. CDR3 length equals 15 residues. CDR3 in DNA: TGTGCCAGCAGTTACGGGATTACAGGGTTATCTGAAGCTTTCTTT. Its translation: CASSYGITGLSEAFF.

This clonotype was seen repeatedly, ten times or more. The chain recombines TRBV11-3 with TRBJ2-5; D possibly corresponds to TRBD2 (6 bases). Per the germline V gene, CDR1 is SGHNT and CDR2 is YENEEA. This CDR3 has 15 amino acids. V gave up 4 bases and J gave up 5 bases, with 17 bases separating them. The CDR3 DNA follows: TGTGCCAGCAGCTCGAGTAGCCAGGGAGGTGAGACCCAGTACTTC. Its protein is CASSSSSQGGETQYF.

This clonotype has more than one count but fewer than ten. The chain uses TRBV30 and TRBJ1-1, with no clear D. The CDR3 spans 15 residues. Deletions cut 3 bases from V and 4 bases from J, with 18 bases between. From germline, CDR1 is GTSNPN and CDR2 SVGIG (reference sequence). CDR3 in amino acids: CAWSVPWGTTTEAFF. The DNA of the CDR3 is TGTGCCTGGAGCGTCCCTTGGGGAACTACCACTGAAGCTTTCTTT.

The genes are TRBV5-1 and TRBJ2-5, with 10 bases identical to TRBD2. V lost 0 bases to trimming and J lost 3 bases; unmatched junction nucleotides: 5. The CDR3 has 16 amino acids. Germline V CDR1 and CDR2: SGHRS, YFSETQ. CDR3 DNA sequence: TGCGCCAGCAGCTTGGGGACTAGCGGACCTGAAGAGACCCAGTACTTC. It encodes CASSLGTSGPEETQYF. Full variable domain (outside the CDR3, taken from reference TRBV5-1 and TRBJ2-5): KAGVTQTPRYLIKTRGQQVTLSCSPISGHRSVSWYQQTPGQGLQFLFEYFSETQRNKGNFPGRFSGRQFSNSRSEMNVSTLELGDSALYLCASSLGTSGPEETQYFGPGTRLLVL.